Listed below are T cell receptor beta chains from one sample, sequenced in a study of CD8 T cells in ankylosing spondylitis. MiXCR, applied by TCRdb to the 5' RACE reads, yields one record per CDR3 protein. Counted here are 250,000 to 350,000 distinct CDR3 sequences, around 8% occurring once; the ten biggest clones make up roughly 15%. Source material: blood, either unsorted or a sorted T cell fraction (not recorded which). Every receptor here comes from a male donor with ankylosing spondylitis. Both conserved end residues are part of each CDR3. The D gene is left open where the match is weak. Rows give clone size only sometimes, using once, few, many, or a class for an expanded clone.

d_call	v_call	j_call	clone_size	cdr3_aa	cdr3_nt
TRBD1	TRBV9	TRBJ1-1	many	CASSEETGMNTEAFF	TGTGCCAGCAGCGAAGAGACAGGGATGAACACTGAAGCTTTCTTT
.	TRBV7-8	TRBJ2-1	few	CASGTAGQFF	TGTGCCAGCGGCACCGCTGGGCAGTTCTTC
.	TRBV5-1	TRBJ2-5	many	CASSLSVQYQETQYF	TGCGCCAGCAGCTTAAGCGTTCAGTACCAAGAGACCCAGTACTTC
.	TRBV20-1	TRBJ2-7	few	CSAPRVNTYEQYF	TGCAGTGCCCCCCGAGTAAACACCTACGAGCAGTACTTC
TRBD1	TRBV30	TRBJ1-1	few	CAWSPGDRSLEAFF	TGTGCCTGGAGCCCGGGGGACAGGTCCTTGGAAGCTTTCTTT
TRBD1	TRBV20-1	TRBJ2-1	.	CSASTPDRDSEQFF	TGCAGTGCTTCCACCCCGGACAGGGACAGTGAGCAGTTCTTC
.	TRBV29-1	TRBJ2-2	many	CSVGWATGELFF	TGCAGCGTTGGTTGGGCCACCGGGGAGCTGTTTTTT
TRBD1	TRBV7-9	TRBJ1-4	many	CASSYRTGTNEKLFF	TGTGCCAGCAGCTACCGGACAGGAACTAATGAAAAACTGTTTTTT
TRBD2	TRBV7-8	TRBJ2-3	.	CASSSRTRDNTQYF	TGTGCCAGCAGCAGCCGGACTAGAGATAATACGCAGTATTTT
.	TRBV9	TRBJ2-1	few	CASSVGRGAIANEQFF	TGTGCCAGCAGCGTGGGCCGGGGCGCGATAGCCAATGAGCAGTTCTTC
TRBD2	TRBV11-2	TRBJ2-1	few	CASSLDRGKAGTRYEQFF	TGTGCCAGCAGCTTAGATCGAGGCAAAGCGGGAACTAGGTATGAGCAGTTCTTC
.	TRBV4-2	TRBJ2-5	.	CASSQEPGAETQYF	TGTGCCAGCAGCCAAGAGCCAGGAGCGGAGACCCAGTACTTC
.	TRBV2	TRBJ2-1	few	CASRQTYNEQFF	TGTGCCAGCAGGCAGACCTACAATGAGCAGTTCTTC
.	TRBV7-2	TRBJ1-5	.	CASSLEGGTNNQPQHF	TGTGCCAGCAGCTTAGAAGGAGGAACCAACAATCAGCCCCAGCATTTT
.	TRBV6-2/TRBV6-3	TRBJ2-7	few	CASSYSPTGSYEQYF	TGTGCCAGCAGTTACTCGCCGACAGGCTCCTACGAGCAGTACTTC
.	TRBV5-1	TRBJ2-2	.	CASTTAGAAGELFF	TGCGCCAGCACTACGGCAGGGGCGGCCGGGGAGCTGTTTTTT
.	TRBV2	TRBJ2-1	.	CASSGGPYSSYNEQFF	TGTGCCAGCAGTGGGGGACCGTACAGCTCCTACAATGAGCAGTTCTTC
.	TRBV18	TRBJ2-7	many	CASSPPVEGRTYEQYF	TGTGCCAGCTCACCACCGGTTGAAGGGAGGACGTACGAGCAGTACTTC
TRBD1	TRBV6-6	TRBJ2-2	few	CASRKGTAGELFF	TGTGCCAGCAGAAAAGGGACAGCCGGGGAGCTGTTTTTT
TRBD1	TRBV4-1	TRBJ2-7	few	CASSQEGTGNYEQYF	TGCGCCAGCAGCCAAGAGGGGACAGGGAACTACGAGCAGTACTTC
TRBD2	TRBV7-7	TRBJ2-7	few	CASSLAAGGSYEQYF	TGTGCTAGCAGCTTAGCGGCAGGCGGGAGCTACGAGCAGTACTTC
TRBD1	TRBV2	TRBJ2-1	few	CASSERSGGTRNEQFF	TGTGCCAGCAGTGAACGGTCAGGGGGCACTCGCAATGAGCAGTTCTTC
.	TRBV15	TRBJ2-6	few	CATSRAGTLRGANVLTF	TGTGCCACCAGCAGAGCCGGGACCCTTAGGGGGGCCAACGTCCTGACTTTC
.	TRBV6-1	TRBJ2-7	few	CASSEEGGGEQYF	TGTGCCAGCAGTGAAGAAGGGGGAGGCGAGCAGTACTTC
TRBD1	TRBV12-3/TRBV12-4	TRBJ2-7	.	CASNDREFSYEQYF	TGTGCCAGCAACGACAGGGAGTTCTCCTACGAGCAGTACTTC
TRBD2	TRBV10-3	TRBJ2-1	.	CAITPSGKSLYNEQFF	TGTGCCATCACTCCAAGCGGGAAAAGCCTCTACAATGAGCAGTTCTTC
.	TRBV7-2	TRBJ2-3	.	CASSLAPLTSTDTQYF	TGTGCCAGCAGCTTAGCACCGCTCACTAGCACAGATACGCAGTATTTT
TRBD1	TRBV27	TRBJ1-5	.	CASSLAGQGLDQPQHF	TGTGCCAGCAGTTTAGCGGGACAGGGGCTAGATCAGCCCCAGCATTTT
TRBD2	TRBV7-6	TRBJ2-7	few	CASSLIGGGRGMGVYEQYF	TGTGCCAGCAGCTTAATTGGTGGCGGGAGAGGGATGGGGGTCTACGAGCAGTACTTC
TRBD1	TRBV27	TRBJ2-4	.	CASSPKQGANTPWRANIQYF	TGTGCCAGCAGCCCCAAACAGGGGGCGAATACGCCATGGAGGGCAAACATTCAGTACTTC
.	TRBV5-1	TRBJ2-7	many	CASSPAQGRAGEQYF	TGCGCCAGCAGCCCCGCCCAGGGTAGGGCCGGAGAGCAGTACTTC
.	TRBV7-9	TRBJ1-1	many	CASSRGDLNTEAFF	TGTGCCAGCAGCCGCGGAGATCTGAACACTGAAGCTTTCTTT
.	TRBV14	TRBJ2-7	.	CASSRGRSGIPYEQYF	TGTGCCAGCAGCCGGGGACGTTCAGGGATCCCTTACGAGCAGTACTTC
.	TRBV9	TRBJ2-2	many	CASSVRGEGGELFF	TGTGCCAGCAGCGTAAGGGGAGAGGGCGGGGAGCTGTTTTTT
.	TRBV7-2	TRBJ1-6	few	CASSRRPVNSPLHF	TGTGCCAGCAGCCGCAGACCGGTTAATTCACCCCTCCACTTT
.	TRBV12-3/TRBV12-4	TRBJ2-7	.	CASSFRTFSYEQYF	TGTGCCAGCAGTTTCCGGACCTTCTCCTACGAGCAGTACTTC
.	TRBV6-5	TRBJ1-2	many	CASSGQNYGYTF	TGTGCCAGCAGTGGCCAGAACTATGGCTACACCTTC
.	TRBV20-1	TRBJ2-7	.	CSARGRGVAGSSYEQYF	TGCAGTGCTAGAGGAAGAGGTGTGGCGGGGAGCTCCTACGAGCAGTACTTC
.	TRBV7-9	TRBJ2-1	.	CASSSWTWEQFF	TGTGCCAGCAGCTCCTGGACCTGGGAGCAGTTCTTC
.	TRBV15	TRBJ2-1	.	CATSRDFTITRFF	TGTGCCACCAGCAGAGATTTCACGATCACCCGGTTCTTC
.	TRBV27	TRBJ2-7	few	CASTPGGARRREQYF	TGTGCCAGCACCCCCGGTGGGGCCCGACGGAGGGAGCAGTACTTC
.	TRBV5-1	TRBJ2-7	few	CASSIGGTYEQYF	TGCGCCAGCAGCATCGGGGGGACATACGAGCAGTACTTC
TRBD2	TRBV19	TRBJ2-5	.	CASSWSGEETQYF	TGTGCCAGTAGTTGGAGCGGGGAAGAGACCCAGTACTTC
.	TRBV14	TRBJ1-1	many	CASSQRGRMNTEAFF	TGTGCCAGCAGCCAACGGGGACGGATGAACACTGAAGCTTTCTTT
TRBD2	TRBV6-1	TRBJ2-1	few	CASSEILAGALLSSYNEQFF	TGTGCCAGCAGTGAGATATTAGCGGGAGCCTTATTAAGCTCCTACAATGAGCAGTTCTTC
.	TRBV2	TRBJ2-7	many	CASSEWQGIEQYF	TGTGCCAGCAGTGAATGGCAGGGGATCGAGCAGTACTTC
.	TRBV20-1	TRBJ2-5	.	CSAPERIQETQYF	TGCAGTGCTCCGGAGCGGATTCAAGAGACCCAGTACTTC